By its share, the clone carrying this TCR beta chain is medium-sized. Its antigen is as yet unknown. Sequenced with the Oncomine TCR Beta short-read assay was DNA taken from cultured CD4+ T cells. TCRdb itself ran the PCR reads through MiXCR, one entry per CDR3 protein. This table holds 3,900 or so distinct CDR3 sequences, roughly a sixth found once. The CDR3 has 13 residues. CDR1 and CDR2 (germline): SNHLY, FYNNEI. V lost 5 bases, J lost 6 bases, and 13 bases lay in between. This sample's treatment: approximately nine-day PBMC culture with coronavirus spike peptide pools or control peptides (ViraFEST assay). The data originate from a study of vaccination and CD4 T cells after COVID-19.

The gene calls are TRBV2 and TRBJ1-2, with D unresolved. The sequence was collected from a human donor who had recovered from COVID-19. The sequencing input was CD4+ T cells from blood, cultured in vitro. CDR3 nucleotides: TGTGCCAGCAGTCAGAGGGTATATAATGGCTACACCTTC. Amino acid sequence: CASSQRVYNGYTF.